The rows below give T cell receptor beta chains drawn from one sample of a study of CD8 T cells in Susac syndrome. TCRdb independently ran MiXCR on the immunoSEQ multiplex PCR reads; one entry per CDR3 protein. The data show 300,000 or so distinct CDR3 sequences, with about 90% seen just once and over 0.065% held by the top ten. The sequencing input was CD4+ T cells from PBMCs. The receptors were sampled from a human donor with multiple sclerosis. The CDR3 runs from the conserved cysteine through the conserved F or W. The order of the fields is J gene, D gene, V gene, CDR3 DNA, CDR3 protein. D genes are given only for firm matches.

J gene: TRBJ1-2
D gene: .
V gene: TRBV19
CDR3 DNA: TGTGCCAGTAGTTGGGGCCAGGGGCGTCGTGGCTACACCTTC
CDR3 protein: CASSWGQGRRGYTF

J gene: TRBJ2-4
D gene: .
V gene: TRBV12-3/TRBV12-4
CDR3 DNA: TGTGCCAGCAGTCTGTCCTTATCGCTAGACATTCAGTACTTC
CDR3 protein: CASSLSLSLDIQYF

J gene: TRBJ2-6
D gene: TRBD1
V gene: TRBV7-3
CDR3 DNA: TGTGCCAGCAGCTCGAAAGGACAGGGCACTGGGGCCAACGTCCTGACTTTC
CDR3 protein: CASSSKGQGTGANVLTF

J gene: TRBJ2-5
D gene: .
V gene: TRBV5-1
CDR3 DNA: TGCGCCAGCAGCCCCCTGACGAGCCAAGAGACCCAGTACTTC
CDR3 protein: CASSPLTSQETQYF

J gene: TRBJ2-3
D gene: TRBD2
V gene: TRBV14
CDR3 DNA: TGTGCCAGCAGCCAGCGGATAGCGGGATCTAGCACAGATACGCAGTATTTT
CDR3 protein: CASSQRIAGSSTDTQYF

J gene: TRBJ1-1
D gene: .
V gene: TRBV29-1
CDR3 DNA: TGCAGCGTTGAGGTTTTCGCAGACACTGAAGCTTTCTTT
CDR3 protein: CSVEVFADTEAFF

J gene: TRBJ2-7
D gene: .
V gene: TRBV3-1
CDR3 DNA: TGTGCCAGCCGCCGACAGCTCCTATCCTACGAGCAGTACTTC
CDR3 protein: CASRRQLLSYEQYF

J gene: TRBJ2-3
D gene: .
V gene: TRBV6-5
CDR3 DNA: TGTGCCAGCAGTTACCTAGGGGGAGAACGAGATACGCAGTATTTT
CDR3 protein: CASSYLGGERDTQYF

J gene: TRBJ2-1
D gene: TRBD2
V gene: TRBV5-4
CDR3 DNA: TGTGCCAGCAGCGGAAGCGGGGGGTACGACAATGAGCAGTTCTTC
CDR3 protein: CASSGSGGYDNEQFF

J gene: TRBJ2-5
D gene: .
V gene: TRBV27
CDR3 DNA: TGTGCCAGCAGCCCCCAAGGGCACAGGGTGGAGACCCAGTACTTC
CDR3 protein: CASSPQGHRVETQYF

J gene: TRBJ2-5
D gene: TRBD2
V gene: TRBV12-3/TRBV12-4
CDR3 DNA: TGTGCCAGCAGCAGGTCGGGACTAGCGGGTCAAGGGTCTCAAGAGACCCAGTACTTC
CDR3 protein: CASSRSGLAGQGSQETQYF

J gene: TRBJ2-2
D gene: .
V gene: TRBV11-3
CDR3 DNA: TGTGCCAGCAGCTTAGATCACACCGGGGAGCTGTTTTTT
CDR3 protein: CASSLDHTGELFF

J gene: TRBJ2-1
D gene: .
V gene: TRBV6-2/TRBV6-3
CDR3 DNA: TGTGCCAGCAGTTACGATACTTTGGACAGCCCCCTAGGCAATGAGCAGTTCTTC
CDR3 protein: CASSYDTLDSPLGNEQFF

J gene: TRBJ1-4
D gene: .
V gene: TRBV15
CDR3 DNA: TGTGCCACCAGCAGAGATCGAGGGACGGGGATCGCAACTAATGAAAAACTGTTTTTT
CDR3 protein: CATSRDRGTGIATNEKLFF

J gene: TRBJ2-1
D gene: TRBD2
V gene: TRBV29-1
CDR3 DNA: TGCAGCGCCGCGGACGGGGGGTTTGGGTTCTTC
CDR3 protein: CSAADGGFGFF